This T cell receptor (beta chain) was observed in a study of blood T cell repertoires in COVID-19. Turning to the study itself: The analysed material was cDNA or gDNA that came from T cells, B-cell-depleted T cells, or PBMCs.

The CDR3 totals 12 residues. V lost 8 bases and J lost 10, with 12 bases in between. Original methodology: For nucleated cells, counts were estimated from reference gene primer amplification. Libraries were prepared by immunoSEQ multiplex PCR; TCRdb keeps only in-frame clonotypes and omits some of them. The DNA gave D and trimming, while V, J and clone size come from that table. Of tens of thousands of clones listed, 65% to 85% are singletons. The origin of this receptor is a human donor in a cohort sampled during active COVID-19. Source material: peripheral blood. The chain carries TRBV12-3 or TRBV12-4 and TRBJ1-6; D call uncertain. Here the CDR3 reads CASRGSGSPLHF. The CDR3 nucleotides are TGTGCCAGCCGTGGCAGCGGCTCACCCCTCCACTTT.